Shown below are 26 T cell receptor beta chains from a single sample sequenced in a study of cytomegalovirus exposure and HLA in healthy donors. Both 60 Vbeta primers and 13 Jbeta primers went into the PCR. Clones were read by immunoSEQ multiplex PCR, and TCRdb kept only the in-frame ones, dropping some. The profile covers approximately 160,000 clones, with roughly four fifths appearing a single time and less than 5% taken by the ten largest. The specimen sequenced was PBMCs. All receptors derive from a man over 45 in good health and CMV-seropositive.

This sequence joins TRBV5-1 and TRBJ2-7; 11 nucleotides align to TRBD2. From germline, CDR1 is SGHRS and CDR2 YFSETQ. The CDR3 has 14 residues. Trimming cost V 4 bases and J 13 bases; bases outside gene matches: 13. For the CDR3, the DNA is TGCGCCAGCAGCCCCTCCCAACTAGCGGGGGACTTTTACTTC. Its translation: CASSPSQLAGDFYF. The full variable domain, in which reference TRBV5-1 and TRBJ2-7 provide the parts outside the CDR3, is KAGVTQTPRYLIKTRGQQVTLSCSPISGHRSVSWYQQTPGQGLQFLFEYFSETQRNKGNFPGRFSGRQFSNSRSEMNVSTLELGDSALYLCASSPSQLAGDFYFGPGTRLTVT.

The gene calls are TRBV11-2 and TRBJ2-7; a possible D gene is TRBD2 (7 bases). Trimming removed 0 bases at V and 2 bases at J, with 8 bases between. Per the germline V gene, CDR1 is SGHAT and CDR2 is FQNNGV. There are 14 residues in the CDR3. In DNA, the CDR3 is TGTGCCAGCAGCTTAGAGCGGGGGCCCTACGAGCAGTACTTC. Translation: CASSLERGPYEQYF.

CDR3 coding DNA: TGTGCCAGCAGTTTCCTAGCGGGGGAGCGTGAGACCCAGTACTTC. It encodes CASSFLAGERETQYF. J is TRBJ2-5 and V is TRBV27, with 10 bases that match TRBD2. The CDR3 totals 15 residues. Germline-derived CDR1 and CDR2 are MNHEY and SMNVEV (reference sequence). V lost 3 bases and J lost 5; bases outside the gene matches: 6.

The gene calls are TRBV5-1 and TRBJ2-2; TRBD1 matches 8 bases. The V segment lost 7 bases and the J segment 5 bases; nucleotides outside the gene matches: 4. This CDR3 region has 13 residues. Germline loops: CDR1 SGHRS, CDR2 YFSETQ. The DNA for the CDR3 is TGCGCCAGCGGAAGGACAGGGACCGGGGAGCTGTTTTTT. This encodes CASGRTGTGELFF.

This chain links TRBV6-5 with TRBJ1-5, with 7 bases matching TRBD1. Germline V gene sequence: CDR1 MNHEY, CDR2 SVGAGI. J gave up 3 bases and V 6 bases, and 5 bases lay outside the gene matches. The length of the CDR3 is 14 residues. The CDR3: CASRSTGVNQPQHF. In nucleotides, the CDR3 is TGTGCCAGCAGATCAACAGGGGTCAATCAGCCCCAGCATTTT.

This clone was picked up one time. The J gene is TRBJ2-6, the V gene TRBV28, with TRBD1 as a possible D gene (6 bases). Germline values: CDR1 MDHEN, CDR2 SYDVKM. This CDR3 comprises 17 residues. V was cut by 5 bases and J by 1 base, with 15 bases left in between. CDR3 bases: TGTGCCAGCAGTCCATCAACCAGGGGTTCTGGGGCCAACGTCCTGACTTTC. Amino acid sequence: CASSPSTRGSGANVLTF.

This chain links TRBV7-6 with TRBJ2-5; possible D gene TRBD1, 6 bases. Germline CDR1 reads SGHVS; CDR2 reads FNYEAQ. V was trimmed by 7 bases and J by 5 bases, leaving 11 bases between them. CDR3 length: 12 residues. The CDR3 spells CASIGGGETQYF. Here the CDR3 DNA reads TGTGCCAGCATTGGGGGCGGGGAGACCCAGTACTTC.

DNA for the CDR3: TGTGCCAGCAGCCAAGATCCCAGACAAGGAGAGACCCAGTACTTC. Translated, it gives CASSQDPRQGETQYF. This chain joins TRBV4-2 and TRBJ2-5; D not resolved. The CDR3 consists of 15 residues. V was cut by 0 bases and J by 4 bases, with 12 bases left in between. CDR1 is LGHNA, CDR2 YNFKEQ, per germline.

The chain links TRBV11-2 to TRBJ2-1; 7 bases align to TRBD1. The CDR3 sequence is 15 residues long. V was clipped by 1 base and J by 1 base; unmatched bases: 1. Germline V gives CDR1 SGHAT, CDR2 FQNNGV. CDR3: CASSLARGSYNEQFF. The CDR3 nucleotides are TGTGCCAGCAGCTTAGCCAGGGGGTCCTACAATGAGCAGTTCTTC.

CDR3 in amino acids: CASSVGQWNTEAFF. In DNA, the CDR3 is TGTGCCAGCAGCGTTGGACAGTGGAACACTGAAGCTTTCTTT. The V and J genes are TRBV9 and TRBJ1-1; D might be TRBD1 (6 bases). The CDR3 covers 14 residues. Between the trimmed V and J ends, which lost 2 bases and 1 base, there was a span of 9 bases. Germline loops: CDR1 SGDLS, CDR2 YYNGEE.

The J gene is TRBJ2-1, the V gene TRBV6-5; TRBD2 agrees at 9 bases. The germline CDR1 and CDR2 sequences are MNHEY and SVGAGI. The J segment lost 0 bases and the V segment lost 8 bases, leaving 5 bases of the junction unmatched. CDR3 length equals 15 residues. As DNA, the CDR3 is TGTGCCAGCCGGGCGGGGGGGAGCTCCTACAATGAGCAGTTCTTC. Protein sequence: CASRAGGSSYNEQFF.

The J gene is TRBJ2-1, the V gene TRBV9, with 10 bases matching TRBD1. The CDR3 totals 17 residues. Germline V gives CDR1 SGDLS, CDR2 YYNGEE. V gave up 2 bases and J gave up 5 bases; unmatched junction bases: 10. In DNA form, the CDR3 reads TGTGCCAGCAGCGTGCCAGTAGGTGGACAGGGGGACAATGAGCAGTTCTTC. It translates to CASSVPVGGQGDNEQFF.

CDR3 residues: CAITQGQGEAFF. CDR3 in DNA: TGTGCCATCACCCAAGGACAGGGAGAAGCTTTCTTT. The V call is TRBV10-3, the J call TRBJ1-1; 8 nucleotides agree with TRBD1. V gave up 7 bases and J gave up 8 bases; unmatched junction bases: 6. The CDR3 extends over 12 amino acids. The germline CDR1 and CDR2 sequences are ENHRY and SYGVKD.

Details on this clone: A read error is likely, as this CDR3 ends without the conserved phenylalanine or tryptophan. The CDR3 loop is CASSLGKSGQSNQPQHS. The DNA of the CDR3 is TGTGCCAGCAGCTTAGGTAAAAGCGGACAGAGCAATCAGCCCCAGCATTCT. The gene calls are TRBV7-9 and TRBJ1-5; weak D call: TRBD1 (6 bases). The CDR3 sequence is 17 residues long. Trimming removed 1 base at V and 1 base at J, with 14 bases between. Germline loops: CDR1 SEHNR, CDR2 FQNEAQ (reference sequence).

The chain combines TRBV5-6 with TRBJ2-3, with 14 bases aligning to TRBD2. Germline values: CDR1 SGHDT, CDR2 YYEEEE. This CDR3 has 16 amino acids. V dropped 4 bases and J dropped 6; count of bases not matched to a gene: 7. CDR3 in amino acids: CASSRPGLAGDDTQYF. The CDR3 region has the DNA TGTGCCAGCAGCAGACCGGGACTAGCGGGGGACGATACGCAGTATTTT.

The CDR3 spells CASSISVQPQHF. The DNA for the CDR3 is TGTGCCAGTAGTATCAGTGTTCAGCCCCAGCATTTT. The chain uses TRBV19 and TRBJ1-5; D uncertain. Germline V gives CDR1 LNHDA, CDR2 SQIVND (reference sequence). Deletions cut 3 bases from V and 6 bases from J, with 6 bases between. The CDR3 extends over 12 amino acids.

In nucleotides, the CDR3 is TGTGCCAGCAGCCAAAGGGGCACAGGGAACATTCAGTACTTC. This sequence encodes CASSQRGTGNIQYF. This rearrangement joins TRBV7-2 to TRBJ2-4, with D possibly TRBD1 on 6 matching bases. CDR3 length equals 14 residues. Germline CDR1 SGHTA, CDR2 FQGNSA. Between the trimmed V and J ends, which lost 5 bases and 7 bases, there was a span of 15 bases.

This clone appeared a single time. The CDR3 DNA follows: TGCGCCAGCAGCCAAGTCGGGCCAAGGGAGGGGAACACCGGGGAGCTGTTTTTT. Translated, it gives CASSQVGPREGNTGELFF. The chain joins TRBV4-1 to TRBJ2-2, with 7 bases that match TRBD2. V lost 1 base and J lost 1; bases outside the gene matches: 9. The CDR3 sequence is 18 residues long. Germline V CDR1 and CDR2: MGHRA, YSYEKL.

The chain uses TRBV9 and TRBJ1-2; 10 bases line up with TRBD1. V lost 3 bases to trimming and J lost 6 bases; unmatched junction nucleotides: 8. This CDR3 comprises 15 residues. The germline V gene encodes CDR1 SGDLS and CDR2 YYNGEE. CDR3: CASSGTGTGEHGYTF. CDR3 sequence (DNA): TGTGCCAGCAGCGGAACCGGGACAGGGGAGCATGGCTACACCTTC.

The chain couples TRBV11-3 to TRBJ2-5; 8 nucleotides match TRBD2. The CDR3 runs to 15 residues. Trimming at V came to 3 bases and at J to 2 bases, leaving 5 bases not matched to a gene. Germline assignment: CDR1 SGHNT and CDR2 YENEEA. CDR3 loop: CASSLAGGPQETQYF. The CDR3 DNA reads TGTGCCAGCAGCTTGGCGGGAGGCCCTCAAGAGACCCAGTACTTC.

This clone was observed a single time. This CDR3 reads CASSPVGGNTEAFF. Here the CDR3 DNA reads TGTGCCAGCAGCCCCGTGGGAGGAAATACTGAAGCTTTCTTT. The chain combines TRBV9 with TRBJ1-1; D unresolved. V lost 4 bases and J 5 bases, leaving 15 bases between the germline ends. The CDR3 runs 14 residues. Germline CDR1 is SGDLS and CDR2 is YYNGEE.

The rearrangement joins TRBV20-1 to TRBJ1-2; 7 nucleotides agree with TRBD1. The CDR3 runs 11 residues. Unmatched junction bases numbered 1, after V lost 5 bases and J lost 4 bases. CDR1 and CDR2 from the germline V gene are DFQATT and SNEGSKA (reference sequence). The CDR3 DNA reads as TGCAGTGCTGGACAGGTCTATGGCTACACCTTC. Residues: CSAGQVYGYTF.

The chain carries TRBV5-4 and TRBJ2-5; D is possibly TRBD2 (6 bases). Germline V gene sequence: CDR1 SGHNT, CDR2 YYREEE (reference sequence). The V and J ends lost 0 bases and 3 bases respectively, with 9 bases between them. This CDR3 has 14 amino acids. CDR3 DNA: TGTGCCAGCAGCTTGGCCTGGGGGGAAGAGACCCAGTACTTC. This codes for CASSLAWGEETQYF.

This clone turned up a few times. This chain links TRBV11-1 with TRBJ2-7, with TRBD1 identical over 8 bases. The germline gives CDR1 SGHAT, CDR2 FQDESV (reference sequence). V gave up 1 base and J gave up 3 bases; unmatched junction bases: 8. The CDR3 loop spans 16 amino acids. Here the CDR3 reads CASSLDATGALYEQYF. DNA for the CDR3: TGTGCCAGCAGCTTAGACGCGACAGGGGCCCTCTACGAGCAGTACTTC. The variable domain in full, completed from reference TRBV11-1 and TRBJ2-7, reads EAEVAQSPRYKITEKSQAVAFWCDPISGHATLYWYRQILGQGPELLVQFQDESVVDDSQLPKDRFSAERLKGVDSTLKIQPAELGDSAMYLCASSLDATGALYEQYFGPGTRLTVT.

This clone was recorded once. The rearrangement links TRBV7-3 to TRBJ2-7; a weak D match, TRBD2 (6 bases). V shed 2 bases and J shed 0 bases, with 11 bases lying between them. This CDR3 is 15 amino acids long. Per germline, CDR1 SGHTA and CDR2 FQGTGA. In DNA, the CDR3 is TGTGCCAGCAGCTTAGAAGCGGGCAGCTCCTACGAGCAGTACTTC. This codes for CASSLEAGSSYEQYF. The complete variable domain, with remaining parts taken from reference TRBV7-3 and TRBJ2-7, reads GAGVSQTPSNKVTEKGKYVELRCDPISGHTALYWYRQSLGQGPEFLIYFQGTGAADDSGLPNDRFFAVRPEGSVSTLKIQRTERGDSAVYLCASSLEAGSSYEQYFGPGTRLTVT.

V usage is TRBV28 and J usage is TRBJ2-7, with 8 nucleotides matching TRBD1. Germline CDR1 and CDR2: MDHEN and SYDVKM. The trim removed 10 bases at V and 6 bases at J, leaving 14 bases unmatched. The length of the CDR3 is 14 residues. The CDR3 DNA reads TGTGCCACCTCACAGGACAGGGAGCTGTCCGAGCAGTACTTC. Its protein product is CATSQDRELSEQYF.